This is a list of T cell receptor beta chains from one sample in a study of T cells in Graves' hyperthyroidism and ophthalmopathy. TCRdb re-analysed the multiplex PCR reads in MiXCR, keeping a single row per CDR3 protein. The sample yields fewer than 350,000 distinct CDR3 sequences, roughly 20% seen once. The sample was blood. The source of these receptors is a woman between 35 and 50 years old with Graves' ophthalmopathy. CDR3s include the opening cysteine and the closing phenylalanine or tryptophan. A D gene is named only where the DNA matches it firmly. Clone sizes are given selectively: once, few, many, or a class where the clone is expanded.

size,D,J,V,CDR3,DNA
many,-,TRBJ2-6,TRBV27,CASSPFWRRSSGANVLTF,TGTGCCAGCAGTCCCTTTTGGCGGAGAAGCTCTGGGGCCAACGTCCTGACTTTC
many,-,TRBJ1-1,TRBV19,CASSASGTTGVLVF,TGTGCCAGTAGTGCCTCCGGAACGACTGGGGTCTTGGTCTTT
many,-,TRBJ2-2,TRBV27,CASRVAHTGELFF,TGTGCCAGCAGAGTTGCCCACACCGGGGAGCTGTTTTTT
many,-,TRBJ2-7,TRBV5-1,CASSIRGAEQYF,TGCGCCAGCAGCATCAGGGGGGCCGAGCAGTACTTC
many,-,TRBJ1-2,TRBV10-3,CAIREQATYRYTF,TGTGCCATCAGGGAACAGGCGACGTATCGCTACACCTTC
many,TRBD1,TRBJ1-2,TRBV11-2,CASSLRQGSEQGGYTF,TGTGCCAGCAGCCTTCGACAGGGATCAGAGCAGGGAGGCTACACCTTC
many,-,TRBJ1-5,TRBV12-3/TRBV12-4,CASSSAGNQPQHF,TGTGCCAGCAGTTCCGCGGGCAATCAGCCCCAGCATTTT
many,-,TRBJ1-2,TRBV4-3,CASSQVTYRTDSYGYTF,TGCGCCAGCAGCCAAGTGACTTATAGGACAGATTCCTATGGCTACACCTTC
many,-,TRBJ2-2,TRBV7-2,CASSLAINTGELFF,TGTGCCAGCAGCTTAGCAATTAACACCGGGGAGCTGTTTTTT
many,-,TRBJ1-6,TRBV7-2,CASSLSQNSPLHF,TGTGCCAGCAGCTTAAGTCAGAATTCACCCCTCCACTTT
-,-,TRBJ1-1,TRBV19,CATGVVRGRTEAFF,TGTGCCACTGGAGTAGTAAGGGGAAGGACTGAAGCTTTCTTT
many,-,TRBJ1-1,TRBV6-5,CASSYLGTRAFF,TGTGCCAGCAGTTACCTTGGGACTCGGGCTTTCTTT
many,-,TRBJ2-7,TRBV2,CASNLKVGNSEYF,TGTGCCAGCAACCTGAAGGTGGGGAATTCGGAGTACTTC
many,-,TRBJ1-5,TRBV12-3/TRBV12-4,CASSQNNQPQHF,TGTGCCAGCAGCCAAAACAATCAGCCCCAGCATTTT
-,-,TRBJ2-5,TRBV28,CASSPTPSRETQYF,TGTGCCAGCAGTCCGACTCCTAGTAGAGAGACCCAGTACTTC
many,TRBD1,TRBJ1-5,TRBV12-3/TRBV12-4,CASSLIGQGYMSNQPQHF,TGTGCCAGCAGTTTAATCGGACAGGGTTATATGAGCAATCAGCCCCAGCATTTT
-,TRBD2,TRBJ2-5,TRBV6-2/TRBV6-3,CASSSVGLAGYRETQYF,TGTGCCAGCAGTTCCGTCGGACTAGCGGGATATAGAGAGACCCAGTACTTC
many,-,TRBJ2-7,TRBV6-5,CASSYSVGPYEQYF,TGTGCCAGCAGTTACTCCGTGGGACCCTACGAGCAGTACTTC
many,TRBD1,TRBJ1-3,TRBV12-3/TRBV12-4,CASTNDRGLSGNTIYF,TGTGCCAGCACCAACGACAGGGGCCTCTCTGGAAACACCATATATTTT
many,-,TRBJ2-3,TRBV6-2/TRBV6-3,CASSSSDTQYF,TGTGCCAGCAGTTCGAGCGATACGCAGTATTTT
many,TRBD2,TRBJ2-2,TRBV24-1,CATSDSRLAGASANTGELFF,TGTGCCACCAGTGATTCGAGACTAGCGGGAGCCTCCGCGAACACCGGGGAGCTGTTTTTT
many,TRBD1,TRBJ1-2,TRBV28,CASSLRDRSYGYTF,TGTGCCAGCAGTTTAAGGGACAGGAGCTATGGCTACACCTTC
many,TRBD2,TRBJ2-5,TRBV10-3,CASGSLGETQYF,TGTGCCAGCGGGAGTCTTGGAGAGACCCAGTACTTC
many,-,TRBJ2-3,TRBV28,CASSSGTPDTQYF,TGTGCCAGCAGTTCTGGGACTCCGGATACGCAGTATTTT
-,TRBD2,TRBJ2-5,TRBV24-1,CATSEGTSGGNQETQYF,TGTGCCACCAGTGAGGGGACTAGCGGGGGGAATCAAGAGACCCAGTACTTC
many,-,TRBJ1-5,TRBV15,CATSRDLGRPQHF,TGTGCCACCAGCAGAGATCTGGGGAGGCCCCAGCATTTT
-,-,TRBJ2-7,TRBV6-5,CASSFSGNGYF,TGTGCCAGCAGTTTTTCGGGTAACGGTTACTTC
-,TRBD2,TRBJ2-2,TRBV6-5,CASRLRSGRGTTGELFF,TGTGCCAGCAGGTTACGAAGCGGGAGGGGGACCACCGGGGAGCTGTTTTTT
many,TRBD1,TRBJ1-5,TRBV28,CASSSRRTGRRGGDGNQPQHF,TGTGCCAGCAGTTCACGAAGAACCGGTCGCAGGGGGGGGGATGGCAATCAGCCCCAGCATTTT
-,TRBD1,TRBJ2-7,TRBV10-3,CAISPGTVTYEQYF,TGTGCCATCAGTCCCGGGACAGTGACCTACGAGCAGTACTTC
many,-,TRBJ2-2,TRBV27,CASSLELVNTGELFF,TGTGCCAGCAGTTTGGAGCTCGTCAACACCGGGGAGCTGTTTTTT
many,-,TRBJ2-7,TRBV20-1,CSAKTIPTRTYEQYF,TGCAGTGCCAAAACAATTCCCACCAGAACCTACGAGCAGTACTTC
many,-,TRBJ1-5,TRBV6-5,CASSYSGGDQPQHF,TGTGCCAGCAGTTACTCCGGAGGGGATCAGCCCCAGCATTTT
many,-,TRBJ1-1,TRBV7-8,CASSLVAANTEAFF,TGTGCCAGCAGCTTAGTAGCAGCTAACACTGAAGCTTTCTTT
many,-,TRBJ2-5,TRBV7-8,CASSLGGVLIQETQYF,TGTGCCAGCAGCTTAGGAGGGGTCCTGATCCAAGAGACCCAGTACTTC
many,-,TRBJ2-7,TRBV28,CASSFQSYEQYF,TGTGCCAGCAGTTTTCAGTCTTACGAGCAGTACTTC
many,TRBD1,TRBJ2-5,TRBV7-3,CASSPGQVGETQYF,TGTGCCAGCAGCCCCGGACAGGTCGGCGAGACCCAGTACTTC
-,-,TRBJ1-2,TRBV6-5,CASSYDTGGYTMGGYTF,TGTGCCAGCAGTTACGACACGGGAGGCTATACTATGGGGGGCTACACCTTC
many,-,TRBJ1-2,TRBV27,CASSLFSSGVQGDYGYTF,TGTGCCAGCAGTTTATTTTCGAGTGGAGTTCAAGGAGACTATGGCTACACCTTC
many,TRBD1,TRBJ2-2,TRBV5-1,CASSPGDRLNTGELFF,TGCGCCAGCAGCCCCGGGGACAGATTGAACACCGGGGAGCTGTTTTTT
many,-,TRBJ1-5,TRBV24-1,CATSDLPDQPQHF,TGTGCCACCAGTGATCTCCCTGATCAGCCCCAGCATTTT
-,-,TRBJ2-7,TRBV12-3/TRBV12-4,CASSWEFSYEQYF,TGTGCCAGCAGTTGGGAGTTCTCCTACGAGCAGTACTTC
many,TRBD2,TRBJ2-7,TRBV29-1,CSVKGWGGPYEQYF,TGCAGCGTTAAGGGCTGGGGAGGGCCCTACGAGCAGTACTTC
many,-,TRBJ2-3,TRBV6-1,CASSELSTDTQYF,TGTGCCAGCAGTGAGCTTAGCACAGATACGCAGTATTTT
many,TRBD2,TRBJ2-7,TRBV6-2/TRBV6-3,CASSYFRLAGIYEQYF,TGTGCCAGCAGTTACTTTAGGCTAGCGGGTATCTACGAGCAGTACTTC
few,TRBD2,TRBJ2-5,TRBV29-1,CSVDTGRRAGGLQETQYF,TGCAGCGTAGACACAGGGAGGCGAGCGGGAGGGCTCCAAGAGACCCAGTACTTC
many,-,TRBJ1-2,TRBV12-3/TRBV12-4,CASSLSENYGYTF,TGTGCCAGCAGTTTAAGTGAGAACTATGGCTACACCTTC
many,-,TRBJ1-5,TRBV24-1,CATSDLGRNQPQHF,TGTGCCACCAGTGATTTAGGACGGAATCAGCCCCAGCATTTT
many,-,TRBJ2-7,TRBV11-2,CASSLEVRSYEQYF,TGTGCCAGCAGCTTAGAAGTTCGCTCCTACGAGCAGTACTTC
many,TRBD1,TRBJ2-1,TRBV6-2/TRBV6-3,CASTYPGQGYNEQFF,TGTGCCAGCACCTACCCGGGACAGGGTTACAATGAGCAGTTCTTC
many,-,TRBJ2-5,TRBV6-1,CASKAETQYF,TGTGCCAGTAAAGCGGAGACCCAGTACTTC
many,TRBD2,TRBJ2-7,TRBV12-3/TRBV12-4,CASSFSGKNEQYF,TGTGCCAGCAGTTTTAGCGGGAAAAACGAGCAGTACTTC
many,-,TRBJ1-2,TRBV6-1,CASRSSGVSYGYTF,TGTGCCAGCAGGAGCTCAGGGGTTTCCTATGGCTACACCTTC
many,TRBD2,TRBJ2-7,TRBV7-2,CASSLAASGHYEQYF,TGTGCCAGCAGCTTAGCGGCTAGCGGCCACTACGAGCAGTACTTC
-,TRBD2,TRBJ2-2,TRBV28,CASSPQRDGGELFF,TGTGCCAGCAGTCCACAGCGGGATGGCGGGGAGCTGTTTTTT
many,TRBD1,TRBJ1-1,TRBV14,CASRPLRPDRGFNTEAFF,TGTGCCAGCAGACCTTTGCGTCCGGACAGGGGGTTTAACACTGAAGCTTTCTTT
many,-,TRBJ2-7,TRBV27,CASSLAARVYEQYF,TGTGCCAGCAGTTTAGCTGCTCGTGTCTACGAGCAGTACTTC
many,TRBD2,TRBJ2-3,TRBV11-1,CASSLGAGGPTDTQYF,TGTGCCAGCAGCTTAGGAGCGGGAGGGCCCACAGATACGCAGTATTTT
many,TRBD1,TRBJ2-7,TRBV29-1,CSARQTGQGADEQYF,TGCAGCGCCCGACAAACAGGACAGGGGGCGGACGAGCAGTACTTC
many,-,TRBJ2-7,TRBV30,CAWSGNGSPTYEQYF,TGTGCCTGGAGCGGGAACGGGAGCCCGACCTACGAGCAGTACTTC